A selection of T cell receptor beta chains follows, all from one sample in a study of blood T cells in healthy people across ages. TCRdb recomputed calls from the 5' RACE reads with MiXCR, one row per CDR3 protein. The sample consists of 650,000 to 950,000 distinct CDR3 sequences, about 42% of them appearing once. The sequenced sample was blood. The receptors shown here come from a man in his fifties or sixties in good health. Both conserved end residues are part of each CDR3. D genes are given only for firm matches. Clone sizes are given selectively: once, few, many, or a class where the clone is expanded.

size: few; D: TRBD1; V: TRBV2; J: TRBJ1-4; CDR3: CASSELDRVSEKLFF; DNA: TGTGCCAGCAGTGAACTGGACAGGGTTAGTGAAAAACTGTTTTTT
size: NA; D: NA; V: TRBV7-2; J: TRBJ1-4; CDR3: CASSTGPQGGNEKLFF; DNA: TGTGCCAGCAGCACGGGTCCGCAGGGAGGGAATGAAAAACTGTTTTTT
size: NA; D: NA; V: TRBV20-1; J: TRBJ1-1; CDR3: CSALRGFMNTEAFF; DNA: TGCAGTGCTCTCCGGGGCTTCATGAACACTGAAGCTTTCTTT
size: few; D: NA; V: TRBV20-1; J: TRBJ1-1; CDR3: CSARVRQLNTEAFF; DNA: TGCAGTGCTAGAGTACGGCAATTGAACACTGAAGCTTTCTTT
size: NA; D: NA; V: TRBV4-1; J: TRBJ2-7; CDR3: CASSKTGATTSEAYEQYF; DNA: TGCGCCAGCAGCAAGACCGGCGCTACGACGAGCGAGGCCTACGAGCAGTACTTC
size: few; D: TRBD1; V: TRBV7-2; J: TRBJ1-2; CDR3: CASSLLTGLTNYGYTF; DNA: TGTGCCAGCAGCTTATTGACAGGGCTAACTAACTATGGCTACACCTTC
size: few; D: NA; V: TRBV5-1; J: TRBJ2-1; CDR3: CASSLGQFYNEQFF; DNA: TGCGCCAGCAGCTTGGGACAGTTCTACAATGAGCAGTTCTTC
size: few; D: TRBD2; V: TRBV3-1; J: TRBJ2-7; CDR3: CASSPPQGLAGGYEQYF; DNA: TGTGCCAGCAGCCCCCCCCAGGGACTAGCGGGGGGTTACGAGCAGTACTTC
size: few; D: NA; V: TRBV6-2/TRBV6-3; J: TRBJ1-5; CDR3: CASRSGTRSNQPQHF; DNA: TGTGCCAGCAGATCCGGGACACGAAGCAATCAGCCCCAGCATTTT
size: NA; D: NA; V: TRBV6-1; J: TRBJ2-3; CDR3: CASSEASVPDTQYF; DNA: TGTGCCAGCAGTGAAGCCTCCGTCCCAGATACGCAGTATTTT
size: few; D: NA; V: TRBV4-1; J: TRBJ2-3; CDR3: CASSQEVGTQYF; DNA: TGCGCCAGCAGCCAAGAGGTCGGTACGCAGTATTTT
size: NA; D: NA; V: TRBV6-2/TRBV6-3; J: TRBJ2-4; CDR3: CASSQQRALAKNIQYF; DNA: TGTGCCAGCAGTCAGCAGCGGGCCCTAGCCAAAAACATTCAGTACTTC
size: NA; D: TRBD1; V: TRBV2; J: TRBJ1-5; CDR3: CASSRHGTGRQPQHF; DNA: TGTGCCAGCAGTCGCCACGGGACAGGGCGTCAGCCCCAGCATTTT
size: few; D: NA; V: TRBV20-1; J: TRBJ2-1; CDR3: CSAPSTPSYNEQFF; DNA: TGCAGTGCTCCTAGCACCCCTTCCTACAATGAGCAGTTCTTC
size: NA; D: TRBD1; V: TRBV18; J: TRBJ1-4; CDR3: CASSPGQTSYNEKLFF; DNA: TGTGCCAGCTCACCGGGACAGACCTCCTATAATGAAAAACTGTTTTTT